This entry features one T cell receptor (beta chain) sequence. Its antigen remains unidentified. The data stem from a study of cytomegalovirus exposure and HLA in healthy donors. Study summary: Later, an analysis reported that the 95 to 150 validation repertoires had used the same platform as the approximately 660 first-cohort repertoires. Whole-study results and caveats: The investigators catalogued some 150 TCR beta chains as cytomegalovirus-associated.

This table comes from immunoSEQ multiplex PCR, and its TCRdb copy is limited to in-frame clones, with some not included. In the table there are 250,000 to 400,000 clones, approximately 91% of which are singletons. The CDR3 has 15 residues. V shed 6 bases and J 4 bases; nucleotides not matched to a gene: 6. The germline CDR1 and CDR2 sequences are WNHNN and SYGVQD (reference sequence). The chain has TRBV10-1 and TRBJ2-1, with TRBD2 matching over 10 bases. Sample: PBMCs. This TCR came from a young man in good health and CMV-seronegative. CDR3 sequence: CASSYSSGGYNEQFF. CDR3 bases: TGCGCCAGCAGCTACTCTAGCGGGGGTTACAATGAGCAGTTCTTC.